This T cell receptor (beta chain) emerged from a study of resident and recirculating memory T cells in vitiligo (dated by TCRdb to between 2018 and 2020). In the study overall: For TCR beta sequencing, each of a few stable vitiligo patients provided PBMCs along with epidermis taken by shave biopsy from two lesional and two nonlesional sites. Right before genomic DNA was extracted using the Qiagen DNeasy Blood & Tissue Kit, the samples were homogenized with no cell sorting step. The human TCR beta sequencing tested whether specific clones in lesional vitiligo skin differed from clones in nonlesional skin and blood.

Note on this clone: Its specific antigen is unknown. No much larger clonotype is one base removed from it; base qualities were not supplied.

The investigation overall reported the following: Clonality was not the same from one vitiligo lesion to another, and no unique dominant TCR clone turned up. Mechanistic studies in the future are needed to assess how much the detected T cell clones and the human Trm pools versus Tcm pools each contribute. TCR sequences were not conserved across biopsy sites or patients, suggesting that different T cell clones infiltrate different lesions, described as private specificity. By overlap and correlation analysis, no significant repertoire overlap was shown between biopsies, even within a single patient, except for each lesion compared with itself.

The germline V gene yields MDHEN for CDR1 and SYDVKM for CDR2. V and J lose 4 bases and 2 bases, and a span of 14 bases separates them. From cysteine to phenylalanine, the CDR3 is 16 amino acids long. Only CDR3 DNA is held: 48 bases, read in frame from base 1. A patient's vitiligo counted as stable when the lesions had not changed at all during the previous 6 months. For classification as stable, the absence of confetti depigmentation, a clinical sign of active vitiligo, was additionally required. Any patient who had received treatment in the previous three months was excluded. PBMCs were isolated from heparinized blood by Ficoll density gradient centrifugation and were subsequently flash-frozen. The immunoSEQ hsTCRB kit was used to amplify TCR beta chains from the genomic DNA. The immunoSEQ service ran the sequencing of the TCR beta libraries on an Illumina MiSeq instrument. In the authors' own workflow: Repertoire data were analyzed using the immunoSEQ Analyzer. The source is immuneACCESS, and TCRdb retained only in-frame sequences with V and J called. Part of the clones is not carried over; for the studies checked, unresolved V genes explain less than half of this, and the remainder is unexplained. That table is the source of V, J and clone size, and D and trimming were worked out from the DNA. This sample is represented by tens of thousands of clones; about 91% of them were singletons. About 5.5% of the sample is held by the ten biggest clonotypes.

This clonotype was obtained from a male donor with vitiligo. The sequence links TRBV28 to TRBJ1-4; no confident D gene assignment can be made. The sequencing sample was made of blood. The sequenced DNA: TGTGCCAGCAGTTCAAGACTGTCTTATACTAATGAAAAACTGTTTTTT. Translated, this gives CASSSRLSYTNEKLFF. Reference TRBV28 and TRBJ1-4 proteins supply the regions before and after the CDR3; the full variable domain is: DVKVTQSSRYLVKRTGEKVFLECVQDMDHENMFWYRQDPGLGLRLIYFSYDVKMKEKGDIPEGYSVSREKKERFSLILESASTNQTSMYLCASSSRLSYTNEKLFFGSGTQLSVL.